This TCR beta chain was sequenced in a study of T cell responses to AZD1222 COVID-19 vaccine. The CDR3 is 19 residues long. The trim removed 1 base at V and 3 bases at J, leaving 15 bases unmatched. The V gene's germline CDR1 is SGHRS and CDR2 YFSETQ. Profiled with immunoSEQ multiplex PCR; TCRdb holds only in-frame clones, not every one. This sample yields about 140,000 clones, of which 93% are seen a single time; around 10% belongs to the top ten. The sequencing here drew on peripheral blood, taken after recovery from COVID-19. The clonotype was recovered from an adult who had recovered from COVID-19. The chain recombines TRBV5-1 with TRBJ2-7, with 11 bases fitting TRBD1. Here the CDR3 DNA reads TGCGCCAGCAGCTTGACCCCCCGGGACAGGGGGTCAAGCCGCTACGAGCAGTACTTC. This gives the protein CASSLTPRDRGSSRYEQYF.